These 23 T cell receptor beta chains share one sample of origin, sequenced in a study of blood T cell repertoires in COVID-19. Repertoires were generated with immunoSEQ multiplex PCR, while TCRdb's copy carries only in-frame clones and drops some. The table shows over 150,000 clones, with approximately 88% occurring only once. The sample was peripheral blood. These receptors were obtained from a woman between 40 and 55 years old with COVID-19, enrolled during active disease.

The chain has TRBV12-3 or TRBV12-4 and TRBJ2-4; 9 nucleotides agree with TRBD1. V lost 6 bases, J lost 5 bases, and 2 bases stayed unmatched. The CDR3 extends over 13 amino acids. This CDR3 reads CASSNRGQNIQYF. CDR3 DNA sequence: TGTGCCAGCAGCAACAGGGGGCAAAACATTCAGTACTTC.

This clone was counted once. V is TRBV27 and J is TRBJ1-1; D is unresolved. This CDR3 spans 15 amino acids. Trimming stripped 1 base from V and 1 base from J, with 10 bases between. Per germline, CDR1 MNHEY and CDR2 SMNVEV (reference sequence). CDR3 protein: CASSLLDSWNTEAFF. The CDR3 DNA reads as TGTGCCAGCAGTTTATTAGACTCCTGGAACACTGAAGCTTTCTTT.

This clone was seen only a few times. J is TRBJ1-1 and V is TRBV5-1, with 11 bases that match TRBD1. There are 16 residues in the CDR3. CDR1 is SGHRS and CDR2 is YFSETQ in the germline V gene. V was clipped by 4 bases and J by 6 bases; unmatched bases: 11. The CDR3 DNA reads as TGCGCCAGCAGCGTGGGATCCGGGACAGGGGGACCTGAAGCTTTCTTT. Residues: CASSVGSGTGGPEAFF.

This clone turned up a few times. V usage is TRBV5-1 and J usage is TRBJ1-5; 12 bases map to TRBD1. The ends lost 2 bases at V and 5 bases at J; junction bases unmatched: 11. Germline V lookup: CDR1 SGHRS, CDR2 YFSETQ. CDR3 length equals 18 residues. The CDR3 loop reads CASSFGDRGLGEDQPQHF. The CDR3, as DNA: TGCGCCAGCAGCTTCGGGGACAGGGGGCTGGGTGAAGATCAGCCCCAGCATTTT.

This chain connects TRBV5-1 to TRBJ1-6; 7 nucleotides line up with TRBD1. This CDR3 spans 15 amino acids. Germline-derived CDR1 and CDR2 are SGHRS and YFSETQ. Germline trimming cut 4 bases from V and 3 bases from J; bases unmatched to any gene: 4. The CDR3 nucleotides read TGCGCCAGCAGCCGACAGGGCGACTATAATTCACCCCTCCACTTT. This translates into CASSRQGDYNSPLHF.

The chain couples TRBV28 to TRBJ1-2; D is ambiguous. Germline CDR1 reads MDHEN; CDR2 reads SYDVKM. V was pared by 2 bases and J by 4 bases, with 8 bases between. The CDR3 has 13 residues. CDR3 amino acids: CASSLPYFYGYTF. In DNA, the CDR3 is TGTGCCAGCAGTTTACCCTACTTCTATGGCTACACCTTC.

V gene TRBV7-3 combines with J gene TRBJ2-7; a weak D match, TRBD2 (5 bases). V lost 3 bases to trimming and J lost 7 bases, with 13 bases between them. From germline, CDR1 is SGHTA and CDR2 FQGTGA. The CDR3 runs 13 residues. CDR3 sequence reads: CASSLAGPGEQYF. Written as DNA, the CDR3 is TGTGCCAGCAGCTTGGCAGGACCGGGGGAGCAGTACTTC. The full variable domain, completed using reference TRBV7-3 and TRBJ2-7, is GAGVSQTPSNKVTEKGKYVELRCDPISGHTALYWYRQSLGQGPEFLIYFQGTGAADDSGLPNDRFFAVRPEGSVSTLKIQRTERGDSAVYLCASSLAGPGEQYFGPGTRLTVT.

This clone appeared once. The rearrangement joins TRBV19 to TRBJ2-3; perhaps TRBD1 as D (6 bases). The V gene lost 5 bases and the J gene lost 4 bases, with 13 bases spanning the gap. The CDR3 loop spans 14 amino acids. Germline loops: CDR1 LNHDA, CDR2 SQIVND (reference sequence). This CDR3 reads CASSPMGAADTQYF. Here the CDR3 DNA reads TGTGCCAGTAGTCCCATGGGGGCCGCAGATACGCAGTATTTT.

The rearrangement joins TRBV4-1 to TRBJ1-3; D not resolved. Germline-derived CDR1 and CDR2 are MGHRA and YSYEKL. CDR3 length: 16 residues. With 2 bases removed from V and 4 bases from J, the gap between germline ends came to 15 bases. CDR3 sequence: CASSQIGRRGGNTIYF. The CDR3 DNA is TGCGCCAGCAGCCAAATTGGAAGGAGAGGGGGAAACACCATATATTTT.

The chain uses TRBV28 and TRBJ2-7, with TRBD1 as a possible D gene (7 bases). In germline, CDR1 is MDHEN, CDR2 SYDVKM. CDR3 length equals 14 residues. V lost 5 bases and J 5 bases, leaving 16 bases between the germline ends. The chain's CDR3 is CASSPGGQRDEQYF. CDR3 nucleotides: TGTGCCAGCAGTCCAGGGGGTCAGCGGGACGAGCAGTACTTC.

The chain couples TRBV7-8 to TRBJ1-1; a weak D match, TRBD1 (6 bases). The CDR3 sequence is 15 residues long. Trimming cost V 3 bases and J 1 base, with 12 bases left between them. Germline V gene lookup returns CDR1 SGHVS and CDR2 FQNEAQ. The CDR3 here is CASSFNRDPNTEAFF. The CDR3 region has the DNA TGTGCCAGCAGCTTCAACAGGGACCCGAACACTGAAGCTTTCTTT.

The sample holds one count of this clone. The CDR3 loop is CASSLDREQETQYF. For the CDR3, the DNA is TGCGCCAGCAGCTTGGACAGGGAACAAGAGACCCAGTACTTC. The chain combines TRBV5-1 with TRBJ2-5, with a weak D call TRBD1 (6 bases). CDR3 length equals 14 residues. The germline gives CDR1 SGHRS, CDR2 YFSETQ. V was clipped by 0 bases and J by 2 bases, with 8 bases between them.

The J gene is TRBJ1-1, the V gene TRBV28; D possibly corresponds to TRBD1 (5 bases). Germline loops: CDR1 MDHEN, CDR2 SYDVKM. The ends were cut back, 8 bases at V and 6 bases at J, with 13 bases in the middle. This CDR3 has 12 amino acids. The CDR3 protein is CASAQGTAEAFF. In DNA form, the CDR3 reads TGTGCCAGCGCCCAGGGAACGGCTGAAGCTTTCTTT.

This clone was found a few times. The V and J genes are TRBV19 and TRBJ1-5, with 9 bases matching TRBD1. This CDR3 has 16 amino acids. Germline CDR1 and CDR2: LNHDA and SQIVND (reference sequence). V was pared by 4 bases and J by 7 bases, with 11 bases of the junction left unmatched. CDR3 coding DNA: TGTGCCAGTAGTAAGGGGACAGGGAACGGTGGCCAGCCCCAGCATTTT. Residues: CASSKGTGNGGQPQHF.

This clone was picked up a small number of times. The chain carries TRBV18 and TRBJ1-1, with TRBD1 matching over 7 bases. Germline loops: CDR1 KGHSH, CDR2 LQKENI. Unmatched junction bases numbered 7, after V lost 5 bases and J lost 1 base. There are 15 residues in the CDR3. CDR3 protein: CASSSQTGWNTEAFF. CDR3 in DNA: TGTGCCAGCTCATCCCAGACAGGGTGGAACACTGAAGCTTTCTTT.

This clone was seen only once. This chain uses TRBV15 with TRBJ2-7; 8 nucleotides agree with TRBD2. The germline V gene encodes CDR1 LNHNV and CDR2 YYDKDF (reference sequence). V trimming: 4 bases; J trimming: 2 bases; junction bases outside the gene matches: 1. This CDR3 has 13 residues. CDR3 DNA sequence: TGTGCCACCAGCAAGGGACTAGCCTACGAGCAGTACTTC. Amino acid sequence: CATSKGLAYEQYF.

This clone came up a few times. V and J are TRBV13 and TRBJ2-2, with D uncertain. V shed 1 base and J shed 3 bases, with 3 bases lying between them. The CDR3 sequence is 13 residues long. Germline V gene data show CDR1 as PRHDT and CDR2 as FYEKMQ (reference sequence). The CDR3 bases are TGTGCCAGCAGCTTAGCTTACACCGGGGAGCTGTTTTTT. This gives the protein CASSLAYTGELFF. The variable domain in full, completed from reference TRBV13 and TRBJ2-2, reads AAGVIQSPRHLIKEKRETATLKCYPIPRHDTVYWYQQGPGQDPQFLISFYEKMQSDKGSIPDRFSAQQFSDYHSELNMSSLELGDSALYFCASSLAYTGELFFGEGSRLTVL.

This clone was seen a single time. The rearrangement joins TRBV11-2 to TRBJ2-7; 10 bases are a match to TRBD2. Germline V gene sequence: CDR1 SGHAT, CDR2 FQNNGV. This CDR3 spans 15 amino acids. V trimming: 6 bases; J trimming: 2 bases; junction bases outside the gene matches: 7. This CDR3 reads CASSQSGGAAYEQYF. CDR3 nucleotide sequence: TGTGCCAGCAGTCAAAGCGGGGGGGCCGCCTACGAGCAGTACTTC.

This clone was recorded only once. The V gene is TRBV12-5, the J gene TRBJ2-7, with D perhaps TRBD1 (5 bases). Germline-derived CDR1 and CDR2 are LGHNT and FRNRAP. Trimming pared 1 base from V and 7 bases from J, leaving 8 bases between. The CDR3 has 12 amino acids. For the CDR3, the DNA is TGTGCTAGTGGTTTGGATGGGGCAGAGCAGTACTTC. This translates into CASGLDGAEQYF.

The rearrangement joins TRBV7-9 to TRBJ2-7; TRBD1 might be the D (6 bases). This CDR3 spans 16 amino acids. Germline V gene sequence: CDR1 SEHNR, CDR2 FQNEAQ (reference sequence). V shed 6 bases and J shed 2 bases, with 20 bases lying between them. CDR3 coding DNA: TGTGCCAGCAGGCCAAGGGTTCCGGGACACCCCTACGAGCAGTACTTC. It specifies CASRPRVPGHPYEQYF.

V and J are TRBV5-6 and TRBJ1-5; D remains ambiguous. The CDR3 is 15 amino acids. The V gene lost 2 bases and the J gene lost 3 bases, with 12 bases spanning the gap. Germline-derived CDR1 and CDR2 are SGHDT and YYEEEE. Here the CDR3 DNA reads TGTGCCAGCAGCTTTAGAGGGTCCCCCAATCAGCCCCAGCATTTT. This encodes CASSFRGSPNQPQHF.

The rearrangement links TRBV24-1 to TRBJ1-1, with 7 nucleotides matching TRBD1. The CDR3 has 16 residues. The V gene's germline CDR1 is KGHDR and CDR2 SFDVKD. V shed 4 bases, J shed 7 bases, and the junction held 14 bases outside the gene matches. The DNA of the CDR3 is TGTGCCACCAGTGACGTACAGGGGCCCTATAGAGGTGAAGCTTTCTTT. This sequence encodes CATSDVQGPYRGEAFF.

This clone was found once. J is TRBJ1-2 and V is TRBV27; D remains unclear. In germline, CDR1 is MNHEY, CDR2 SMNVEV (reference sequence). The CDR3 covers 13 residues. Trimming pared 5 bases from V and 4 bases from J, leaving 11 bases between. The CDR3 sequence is CASSKTYLYGYTF. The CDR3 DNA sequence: TGTGCCAGCAGTAAGACTTACCTCTATGGCTACACCTTC.